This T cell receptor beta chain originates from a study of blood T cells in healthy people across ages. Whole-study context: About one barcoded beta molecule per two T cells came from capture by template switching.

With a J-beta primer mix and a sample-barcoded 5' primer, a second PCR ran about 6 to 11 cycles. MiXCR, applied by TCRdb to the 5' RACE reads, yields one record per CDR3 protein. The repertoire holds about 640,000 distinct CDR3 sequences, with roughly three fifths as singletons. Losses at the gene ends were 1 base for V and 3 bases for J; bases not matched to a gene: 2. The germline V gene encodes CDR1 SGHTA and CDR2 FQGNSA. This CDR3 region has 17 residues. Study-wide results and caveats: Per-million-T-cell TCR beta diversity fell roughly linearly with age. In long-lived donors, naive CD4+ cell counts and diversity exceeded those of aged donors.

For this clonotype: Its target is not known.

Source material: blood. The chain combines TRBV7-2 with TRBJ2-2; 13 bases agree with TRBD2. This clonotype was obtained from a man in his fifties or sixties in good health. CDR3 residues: CASSLDGTSGDTGELFF. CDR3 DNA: TGTGCCAGCAGCTTAGACGGGACTAGCGGGGACACCGGGGAGCTGTTTTTT.